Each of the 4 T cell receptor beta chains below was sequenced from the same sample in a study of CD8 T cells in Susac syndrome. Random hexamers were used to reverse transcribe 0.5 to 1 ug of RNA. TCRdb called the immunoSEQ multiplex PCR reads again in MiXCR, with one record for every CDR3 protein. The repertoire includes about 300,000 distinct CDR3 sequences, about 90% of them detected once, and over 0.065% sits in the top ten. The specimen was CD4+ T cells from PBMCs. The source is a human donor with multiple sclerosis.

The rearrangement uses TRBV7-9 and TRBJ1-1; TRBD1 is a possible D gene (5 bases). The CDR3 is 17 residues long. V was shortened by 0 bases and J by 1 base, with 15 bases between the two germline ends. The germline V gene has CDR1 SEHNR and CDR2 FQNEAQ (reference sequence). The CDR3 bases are TGTGCCAGCAGCTTAGCCTATCAGACAGTTCGGAACACTGAAGCTTTCTTT. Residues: CASSLAYQTVRNTEAFF.

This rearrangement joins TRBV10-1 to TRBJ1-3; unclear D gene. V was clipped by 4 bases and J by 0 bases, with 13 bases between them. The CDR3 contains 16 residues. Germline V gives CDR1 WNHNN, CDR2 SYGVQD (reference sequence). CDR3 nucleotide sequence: TGCGCCAGCAGTGTCGGGCCGGGGATCTCTGGAAACACCATATATTTT. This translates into CASSVGPGISGNTIYF.

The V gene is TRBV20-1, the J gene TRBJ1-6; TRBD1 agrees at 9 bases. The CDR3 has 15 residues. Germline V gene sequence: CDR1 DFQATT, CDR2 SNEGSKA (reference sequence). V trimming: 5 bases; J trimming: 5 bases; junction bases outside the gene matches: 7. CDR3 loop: CSASLGQGNNSPLHF. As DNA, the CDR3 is TGCAGTGCTTCCTTAGGACAGGGGAATAATTCACCCCTCCACTTT.

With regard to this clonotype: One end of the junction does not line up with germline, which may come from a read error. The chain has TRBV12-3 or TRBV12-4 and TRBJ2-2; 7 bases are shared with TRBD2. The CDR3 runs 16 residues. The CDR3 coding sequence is TGTGCCAGCAGTTTACGGGGGGTAACGAACACCCGGGAGCTGTTTTTT. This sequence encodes CASSLRGVTNTRELFF.